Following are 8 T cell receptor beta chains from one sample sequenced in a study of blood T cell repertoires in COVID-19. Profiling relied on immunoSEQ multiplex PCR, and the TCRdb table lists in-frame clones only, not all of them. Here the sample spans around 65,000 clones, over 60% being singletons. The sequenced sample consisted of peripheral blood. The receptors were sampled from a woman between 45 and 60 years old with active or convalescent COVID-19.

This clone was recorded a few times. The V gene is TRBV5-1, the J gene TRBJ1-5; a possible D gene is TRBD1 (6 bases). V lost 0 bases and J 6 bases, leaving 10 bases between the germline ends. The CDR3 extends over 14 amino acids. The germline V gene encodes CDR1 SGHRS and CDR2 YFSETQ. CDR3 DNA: TGCGCCAGCAGCTTGGAGGGCAGGGGTCAGCCCCAGCATTTT. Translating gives CASSLEGRGQPQHF.

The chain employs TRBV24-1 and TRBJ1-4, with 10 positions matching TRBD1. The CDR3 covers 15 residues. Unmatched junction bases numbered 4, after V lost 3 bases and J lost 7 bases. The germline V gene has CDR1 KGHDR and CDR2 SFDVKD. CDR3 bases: TGTGCCACCAGTGATCCGGGACAGGGGTTTGAAAAACTGTTTTTT. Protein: CATSDPGQGFEKLFF.

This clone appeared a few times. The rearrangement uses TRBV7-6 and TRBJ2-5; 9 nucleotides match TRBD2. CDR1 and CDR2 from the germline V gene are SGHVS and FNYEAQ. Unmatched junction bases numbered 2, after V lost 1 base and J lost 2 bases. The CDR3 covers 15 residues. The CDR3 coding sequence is TGTGCCAGCAGCTTAGGACTAGCGGATCAAGAGACCCAGTACTTC. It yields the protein CASSLGLADQETQYF.

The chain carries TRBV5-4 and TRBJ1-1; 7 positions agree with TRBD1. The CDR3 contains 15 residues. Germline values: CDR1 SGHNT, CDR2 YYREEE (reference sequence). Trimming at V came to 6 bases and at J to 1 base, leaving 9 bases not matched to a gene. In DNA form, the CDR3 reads TGTGCCAGCACCATTGCCGGGACAGCGAACACTGAAGCTTTCTTT. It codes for CASTIAGTANTEAFF. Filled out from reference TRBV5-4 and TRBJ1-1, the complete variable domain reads ETGVTQSPTHLIKTRGQQVTLRCSSQSGHNTVSWYQQALGQGPQFIFQYYREEENGRGNFPPRFSGLQFPNYSSELNVNALELDDSALYLCASTIAGTANTEAFFGQGTRLTVV.

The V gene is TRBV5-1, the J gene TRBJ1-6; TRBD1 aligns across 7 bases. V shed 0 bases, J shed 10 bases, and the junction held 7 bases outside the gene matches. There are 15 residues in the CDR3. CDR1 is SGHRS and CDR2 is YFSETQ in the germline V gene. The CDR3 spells CASSLEGAEESPLHF. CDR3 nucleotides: TGCGCCAGCAGCTTGGAGGGGGCTGAGGAGTCACCCCTCCACTTT.

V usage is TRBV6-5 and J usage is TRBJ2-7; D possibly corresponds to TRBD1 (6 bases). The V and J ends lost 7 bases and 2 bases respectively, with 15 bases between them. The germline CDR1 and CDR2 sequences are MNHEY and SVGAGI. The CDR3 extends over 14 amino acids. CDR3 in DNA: TGTGCCAGCAACCCCCCAGGGGAAACCTACGAGCAGTACTTC. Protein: CASNPPGETYEQYF.

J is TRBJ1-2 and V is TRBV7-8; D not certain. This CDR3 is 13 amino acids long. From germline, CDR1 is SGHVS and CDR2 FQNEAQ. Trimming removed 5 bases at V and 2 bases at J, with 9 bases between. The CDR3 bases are TGTGCCAGCAGCGTTTACAGCAACTATGGCTACACCTTC. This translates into CASSVYSNYGYTF.

The CDR3 spells CSSQDYSWDTQYF. In nucleotides, the CDR3 is TGCAGCTCACAGGACTACAGCTGGGATACGCAGTATTTT. This rearrangement joins TRBV29-1 to TRBJ2-3; D is perhaps TRBD2 (6 bases). Germline V CDR1 and CDR2: SQVTM, ANQGSEA. Trimming removed 8 bases at V and 6 bases at J, with 18 bases between. This CDR3 is built from 13 residues.